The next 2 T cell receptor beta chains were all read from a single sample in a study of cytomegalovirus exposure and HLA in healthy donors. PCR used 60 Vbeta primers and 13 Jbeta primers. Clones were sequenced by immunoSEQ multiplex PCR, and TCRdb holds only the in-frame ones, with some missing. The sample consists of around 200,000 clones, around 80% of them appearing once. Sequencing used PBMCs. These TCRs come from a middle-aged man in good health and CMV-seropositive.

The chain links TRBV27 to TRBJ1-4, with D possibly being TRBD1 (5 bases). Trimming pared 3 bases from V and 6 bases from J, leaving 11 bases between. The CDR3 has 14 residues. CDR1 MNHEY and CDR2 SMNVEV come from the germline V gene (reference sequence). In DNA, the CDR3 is TGTGCCAGCAGTTTTCAGGGCTCCGATGAAAAACTGTTTTTT. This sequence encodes CASSFQGSDEKLFF.

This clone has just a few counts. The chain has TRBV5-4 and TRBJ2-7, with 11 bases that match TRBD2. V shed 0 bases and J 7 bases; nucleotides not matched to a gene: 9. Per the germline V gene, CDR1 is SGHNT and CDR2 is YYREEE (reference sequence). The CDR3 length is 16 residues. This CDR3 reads CASSLVGTSGAGEQYF. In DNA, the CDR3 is TGTGCCAGCAGCTTGGTCGGGACTAGCGGTGCTGGGGAGCAGTACTTC.